Listed below are T cell receptor beta chains from one sample, sequenced in a study of blood T cell repertoires in COVID-19. Repertoires were generated with immunoSEQ multiplex PCR, while TCRdb's copy carries only in-frame clones and drops some. The sample records about 130,000 clones, roughly 84% being singletons. Material for sequencing was peripheral blood. The receptors originated from a woman aged 80 or older with acute or convalescent COVID-19. CDR3s include the opening cysteine and the closing phenylalanine or tryptophan. A D gene is named only where the DNA matches it firmly. A row's size may be missing; if present it is once, few, many or a size class.

cdr3_aa: CASSEAGIQPQHF
cdr3_nt: TGTGCCAGCAGTGAAGCCGGGATTCAGCCCCAGCATTTT
d_call: NA
v_call: TRBV6-1
j_call: TRBJ1-5
clone_size: few

cdr3_aa: CASRKTGHSTDTQYF
cdr3_nt: TGTGCCAGCAGGAAGACAGGGCACAGCACAGATACGCAGTATTTT
d_call: TRBD1
v_call: TRBV28
j_call: TRBJ2-3
clone_size: NA

cdr3_aa: CASSIHGGRGTGELFF
cdr3_nt: TGTGCCAGTAGTATACATGGCGGCAGGGGGACCGGGGAGCTGTTTTTT
d_call: TRBD1
v_call: TRBV19
j_call: TRBJ2-2
clone_size: NA

cdr3_aa: CASSSGQHTQYF
cdr3_nt: TGTGCCAGTAGTAGCGGACAACATACGCAGTATTTT
d_call: NA
v_call: TRBV19
j_call: TRBJ2-3
clone_size: NA

cdr3_aa: CASRNAGTGLLYGYTF
cdr3_nt: TGTGCCAGCAGGAATGCCGGGACAGGGCTACTCTATGGCTACACCTTC
d_call: TRBD1
v_call: TRBV27
j_call: TRBJ1-2
clone_size: NA

cdr3_aa: CATQKGQTSNQPQHF
cdr3_nt: TGTGCCACCCAAAAGGGACAGACTAGCAATCAGCCCCAGCATTTT
d_call: TRBD1
v_call: TRBV6-5
j_call: TRBJ1-5
clone_size: NA

cdr3_aa: CASSPTDRGLNTEAFF
cdr3_nt: TGTGCCAGTAGTCCTACGGACAGGGGGTTGAACACTGAAGCTTTCTTT
d_call: TRBD1
v_call: TRBV19
j_call: TRBJ1-1
clone_size: NA

cdr3_aa: CASSLVGASNTGELFF
cdr3_nt: TGTGCCAGCAGCTTGGTGGGGGCCTCGAACACCGGGGAGCTGTTTTTT
d_call: NA
v_call: TRBV5-6
j_call: TRBJ2-2
clone_size: NA

cdr3_aa: CASSLALWGGTGNTIYF
cdr3_nt: TGTGCCAGCAGCTTAGCCCTGTGGGGGGGAACTGGAAACACCATATATTTT
d_call: NA
v_call: TRBV7-2
j_call: TRBJ1-3
clone_size: NA

cdr3_aa: CASSRDTDTGELFF
cdr3_nt: TGTGCCAGCAGCAGGGACACAGACACCGGGGAGCTGTTTTTT
d_call: NA
v_call: TRBV5-4
j_call: TRBJ2-2
clone_size: once

cdr3_aa: CASSPPSVAGELFF
cdr3_nt: TGTGCCAGCTCACCACCGTCGGTAGCCGGGGAGCTGTTTTTT
d_call: NA
v_call: TRBV18
j_call: TRBJ2-2
clone_size: once

cdr3_aa: CASSRDSPPNEQFF
cdr3_nt: TGTGCCAGCAGCCGGGACTCCCCACCCAATGAGCAGTTCTTC
d_call: NA
v_call: TRBV7-3
j_call: TRBJ2-1
clone_size: NA

cdr3_aa: CASSPGRGQFF
cdr3_nt: TGTGCCAGCAGCCCAGGGAGGGGGCAGTTCTTC
d_call: TRBD2
v_call: TRBV5-8
j_call: TRBJ2-1
clone_size: NA

cdr3_aa: CASSLGQGSSYNEQFF
cdr3_nt: TGTGCCAGCAGCTTAGGACAGGGAAGCTCCTACAATGAGCAGTTCTTC
d_call: TRBD1
v_call: TRBV11-3
j_call: TRBJ2-1
clone_size: NA

cdr3_aa: CASRTGGLGYEQYF
cdr3_nt: TGTGCCAGCAGAACGGGGGGCCTGGGCTACGAGCAGTACTTC
d_call: NA
v_call: TRBV28
j_call: TRBJ2-7
clone_size: NA

cdr3_aa: CASSPGTSGIRSSYEQYF
cdr3_nt: TGTGCCAGCAGCCCCGGGACTAGCGGGATAAGGAGCTCCTACGAGCAGTACTTC
d_call: TRBD2
v_call: TRBV2
j_call: TRBJ2-7
clone_size: NA

cdr3_aa: CASSYRRITPGNSYEQYF
cdr3_nt: TGTGCCAGCAGCTATCGGCGAATTACCCCGGGAAACTCCTACGAGCAGTACTTC
d_call: NA
v_call: TRBV3-1/TRBV3-2
j_call: TRBJ2-7
clone_size: NA

cdr3_aa: CASSQGGGAYEQFF
cdr3_nt: TGCGCCAGCAGCCAAGGAGGGGGTGCGTATGAGCAGTTCTTC
d_call: NA
v_call: TRBV4-1
j_call: TRBJ2-1
clone_size: NA

cdr3_aa: CASSFGTEHEQYF
cdr3_nt: TGTGCCAGCAGCTTTGGGACAGAACACGAGCAGTACTTC
d_call: TRBD1
v_call: TRBV5-4
j_call: TRBJ2-7
clone_size: NA

cdr3_aa: CSASPFTGNNYNEQFF
cdr3_nt: TGCAGTGCTAGTCCCTTTACAGGGAATAACTACAATGAGCAGTTCTTC
d_call: NA
v_call: TRBV20-1
j_call: TRBJ2-1
clone_size: NA

cdr3_aa: CASSDQESYNEQFF
cdr3_nt: TGTGCCAGCAGTGATCAAGAGTCCTACAATGAGCAGTTCTTC
d_call: NA
v_call: TRBV6-1
j_call: TRBJ2-1
clone_size: NA

cdr3_aa: CASSIVRQGARTEAFF
cdr3_nt: TGTGCCAGTAGTATAGTCAGACAGGGGGCGAGGACTGAAGCTTTCTTT
d_call: TRBD1
v_call: TRBV19
j_call: TRBJ1-1
clone_size: NA

cdr3_aa: CASRRTSGRSDTQYF
cdr3_nt: TGTGCCAGCCGCCGGACTAGCGGGAGGTCGGATACGCAGTATTTT
d_call: TRBD2
v_call: TRBV6-5
j_call: TRBJ2-3
clone_size: few

cdr3_aa: CASSQVGPGSGSVGDTQYF
cdr3_nt: TGTGCCAGCAGCCAAGTTGGACCGGGTAGCGGGAGTGTGGGTGATACGCAGTATTTT
d_call: TRBD2
v_call: TRBV4-2
j_call: TRBJ2-3
clone_size: NA

cdr3_aa: CAIRGQGTSYEQYF
cdr3_nt: TGTGCCATCAGGGGACAGGGCACCTCCTACGAGCAGTACTTC
d_call: TRBD1
v_call: TRBV10-3
j_call: TRBJ2-7
clone_size: few

cdr3_aa: CASTLGGELFF
cdr3_nt: TGTGCCAGCACACTCGGGGGGGAGCTGTTTTTT
d_call: NA
v_call: TRBV12-3/TRBV12-4
j_call: TRBJ2-2
clone_size: once

cdr3_aa: CASSSQGTGLGEKLFF
cdr3_nt: TGCGCCAGCAGCTCACAGGGAACGGGGCTTGGTGAAAAACTGTTTTTT
d_call: NA
v_call: TRBV5-1
j_call: TRBJ1-4
clone_size: NA

cdr3_aa: CASSLVGTSAIYNEQFF
cdr3_nt: TGTGCCAGCAGCTTAGTGGGGACTAGCGCCATCTACAATGAGCAGTTCTTC
d_call: TRBD2
v_call: TRBV7-2
j_call: TRBJ2-1
clone_size: NA

cdr3_aa: CASSLDSSPGRNEKLFF
cdr3_nt: TGTGCCAGCAGCTTAGATTCATCACCAGGGAGGAATGAAAAACTGTTTTTT
d_call: NA
v_call: TRBV7-9
j_call: TRBJ1-4
clone_size: once

cdr3_aa: CASSQEGGGRQPQHF
cdr3_nt: TGCGCCAGCAGCCAAGAGGGGGGGGGCAGGCAGCCCCAGCATTTT
d_call: NA
v_call: TRBV4-3
j_call: TRBJ1-5
clone_size: NA

cdr3_aa: CASSARTVSHEKLFF
cdr3_nt: TGTGCCAGCAGCGCTCGGACAGTGTCCCATGAAAAACTGTTTTTT
d_call: NA
v_call: TRBV5-6
j_call: TRBJ1-4
clone_size: NA

cdr3_aa: CASSERAGVSNQPQHF
cdr3_nt: TGTGCCAGCAGTGAAAGGGCCGGGGTGAGCAATCAGCCCCAGCATTTT
d_call: NA
v_call: TRBV6-1
j_call: TRBJ1-5
clone_size: once